This T cell receptor beta chain was retrieved from a study of blood T cell repertoires in COVID-19. Study-wide context: From the United States, Italy and Spain came samples of acute and convalescent COVID-19. Sample material is recorded as cDNA or gDNA derived from T cells, B-cell-depleted T cells, or PBMCs.

In the original workflow: Amplification of reference gene primers provided the estimated nucleated cell counts. Measured with immunoSEQ multiplex PCR; TCRdb has only the in-frame clones, and not every one. D and trimming come from the DNA, and the V and J calls and clone size come from that table. This table has 25,000 to 30,000 clones, 65% to 85% appearing once. Germline V gene sequence: CDR1 SQVTM, CDR2 ANQGSEA. The CDR3 loop spans 13 amino acids. V lost 4 bases and J 0 bases, leaving 4 bases between the germline ends. This TCR was sampled from a woman between 55 and 75 years old with acute or convalescent COVID-19. V usage is TRBV29-1 and J usage is TRBJ2-6; D gene ambiguous. Sequenced: peripheral blood. CDR3 coding DNA: TGCAGCGTTGCCCGCTCTGGGGCCAACGTCCTGACTTTC. Amino acid sequence: CSVARSGANVLTF. The variable domain in full, with the rest retrieved from reference TRBV29-1 and TRBJ2-6, is SAVISQKPSRDICQRGTSLTIQCQVDSQVTMMFWYRQQPGQSLTLIATANQGSEATYESGFVIDKFPISRPNLTFSTLTVSNMSPEDSSIYLCSVARSGANVLTFGAGSRLTVL.